What follows is one T cell receptor beta chain and its context. Its specificity is not known. The study ran its PCR with 60 Vbeta and 13 Jbeta primers. The repertoire was sequenced with immunoSEQ multiplex PCR; TCRdb's copy has only in-frame clones and lacks some. The profile shows under 200,000 clones, 70% to 80% of them singletons. These data belong to a study of cytomegalovirus exposure and HLA in healthy donors. Study-wide results and caveats: Being indistinguishable, some V segments were excluded, TRBV6-2 and TRBV6-3 among them.

Looked up from germline, CDR1 is LGHNA and CDR2 is YSLEER. V was cut by 0 bases and J by 5 bases, with 9 bases left in between. This CDR3 region has 14 residues. This chain connects TRBV4-3 to TRBJ2-3; maybe TRBD1 (7 bases). The sequence was obtained from a man aged 30-40 years in good health and CMV-seropositive. The material sequenced was PBMCs. The CDR3 protein is CASSQEQGGDTQYF. CDR3 in DNA: TGCGCCAGCAGCCAAGAGCAGGGGGGAGATACGCAGTATTTT.